The clone carrying this TCR beta chain was seen once. The antigen remains unidentified. Regarding time point: blood 4 weeks post-SBRT, at nephrectomy. Treatment: 15 Gy SBRT to primary tumor, nephrectomy 4 weeks later. Blood was sampled at baseline, 2 weeks and 4 weeks after SBRT. This record belongs to a study of radiation and T cells in renal cell carcinoma. Study findings and constraints: Top tumor clonotypes rose in blood 2 weeks post-radiation, then contracted. Baseline intratumoral clonotype presence is unknown without pretreatment biopsies.

The CDR3 has 17 residues. CDR1 is MNHNS and CDR2 is SASEGT in the germline V gene. The V gene lost 3 bases and the J gene lost 0 bases, with 15 bases spanning the gap. Sequenced by immunoSEQ multiplex PCR; TCRdb stores in-frame clones only, minus some. Of about 73,000 clones listed, roughly 80% are singletons. The sequence was collected from a woman aged 55-69 years with renal cell carcinoma. V gene TRBV6-1 combines with J gene TRBJ1-3; TRBD1 might be the D (5 bases). The source was blood, collected from a patient whose treatment included radiotherapy and nephrectomy. CDR3 sequence: CASSDRVPHYSGNTIYF. CDR3 DNA sequence: TGTGCCAGCAGTGACAGGGTCCCTCACTACTCTGGAAACACCATATATTTT.